The T cell receptor (beta chain) under discussion was sequenced for a study of blood T cell repertoires in COVID-19. This clone came up a few times. Repertoires were generated with immunoSEQ multiplex PCR, while TCRdb's copy carries only in-frame clones and drops some. This table has more than 300,000 clones, 88% appearing once. V trimming: 1 base; J trimming: 5 bases; junction bases outside the gene matches: 6. The CDR3 totals 16 residues. Germline CDR1 is MNHNS and CDR2 is SASEGT. The V gene is TRBV6-1, the J gene TRBJ1-4, with 8 bases fitting TRBD1. What was sequenced was PBMCs or T cells enriched from blood (not recorded which). The receptor was isolated from a woman between 18 and 30 years old who had recovered from COVID-19. In nucleotides, the CDR3 is TGTGCCAGCAGTGAAGTACGAGGGACAGGCAATGAAAAACTGTTTTTT. Translated: CASSEVRGTGNEKLFF.